The clone carrying this T cell receptor beta chain has a handful of counts. The antigen remains undetermined. The sample comes from a study of T-cell reconstitution after alpha-beta-depleted transplantation in children. Broader study findings: At the one-year point after transplant, T-cell counts and TCRbeta diversity were found to come mostly from T cells that had been newly produced. TCRbeta diversity was high at day 60 in some patients (a result of surviving recipient T cells and thymic progenitors).

The CDR3 has 14 amino acids. V lost 7 bases to trimming and J lost 0 bases, with 7 bases between them. The authors prepared the TCRbeta library with unique molecular identifiers. TCRdb ran MiXCR on the PCR reads and lists one entry per CDR3 protein. This sample carries about a million distinct CDR3 sequences, 25% to 30% of them seen once, and the ten largest clones take about 28%. Specimen: PBMCs, mostly from graft donor cells, collected 360 days after TCRalphabeta/CD19-depleted stem cell transplant. This clonotype was sampled from a boy younger than two who had a stem cell transplant for SCID, so the T cells may come from the graft donor. The rearrangement links TRBV12-3 or TRBV12-4 to TRBJ2-6; D ambiguous. The CDR3: CASTTLSGANVLTF. The DNA of the CDR3 is TGTGCCAGCACAACACTCTCTGGGGCCAACGTCCTGACTTTC.